The subject of this entry is one T cell receptor beta chain. The target of this receptor is not known. It has no much larger one-base neighbor in the sample; base qualities were not kept. This entry is derived from a study of blood T cell repertoires in COVID-19 (TCRdb year 2020). Regarding the research as a whole: Collaborator samples came from the United States, Italy and Spain and covered acute and convalescent phases of COVID-19. The material from the prospective study consisted of cDNA or gDNA derived from T cells, B-cell-depleted T cells, or PBMCs. Deeply sampled blood TCRbeta repertoires from subjects exposed to, actively infected with, or recovered from COVID-19 were included in the dataset. A freely available public database, intended as a resource for researchers studying the immune response to SARS-CoV-2, is where the repertoires were released. The samples were drawn from the first 160 participants of the ongoing ImmuneRACE study and from 1,200 or so subjects provided by 6 global collaborators. A de-identified subject ID, COVID-19 status, age in years and sex were almost always included in the sample metadata. HLA class I and class II types, where available, came from metadata supplied by the sample provider rather than from assay-based typing. The study at large found these results: The quantity of clinical and demographic metadata differed by source and by participant and was supplied without curation.

In Seattle, one collaborating source enrolled patients while the infection was active and tracked those patients longitudinally over the course of disease. Whole blood was collected in K2EDTA tubes by collaborating institutions according to the institutions' own protocols. Collaborator samples were shipped for TCRbeta analysis as frozen whole blood, isolated PBMCs, or DNA extracted from either sample type. TCRbeta CDR3 regions were amplified from genomic DNA by means of the immunoSEQ Assay, a bias-controlled multiplex PCR. Per the source publication's procedure: The number of nucleated cells in each sample was estimated from the amplification of reference gene primers within the assay. To quantify the absolute abundance of each unique TCRbeta CDR3 rearrangement, sequence reads were collapsed and filtered. For each sample, productive Simpson clonality was calculated by taking the square root of Simpson's diversity index across productive rearrangements. TCRdb's version of the immuneACCESS table is confined to in-frame rearrangements and falls short of the full clone set. An unresolved V gene accounts for under half of the shortfall where checked; the remainder is of unknown origin. From that table come the V and J calls and clone size; the DNA was used to work out D and trimming. This sample gives under 250,000 clones in total; roughly 85% of them show up just once. The top ten constitute approximately 2.4% of the sample.

The germline V gene (reference sequence) gives CDR1 as LNHDA and CDR2 as SQIVND. Ends trimmed: V by 4 bases, J by 3 bases; bases unmatched to a gene: 1. From cysteine to phenylalanine, the CDR3 is 14 amino acids long. Only CDR3 DNA remains: 42 bases, in frame from the first base. The sequence derives from a woman aged 65 to 85 with COVID-19, enrolled during active disease. The material sequenced was peripheral blood. The chain uses TRBV19 and TRBJ2-2; TRBD1 agrees with 8 junctional bases. The DNA reads as follows: TGTGCCAGTAGTAAGGGACAGGACACCGGGGAGCTGTTTTTT. This sequence encodes CASSKGQDTGELFF.